This T cell receptor (beta chain) was sequenced during a study of shared clonotypes between healthy human individuals. Findings and caveats of the study: Clonotype sharing across a few donors was observed for 4.5% to 6.5% of naive CD4 clonotypes.

It was CD45RO-negative cells, positively selected for CCR7, that made up naive CD8 cells, with terminally differentiated effector memory CD45RA+ cells excluded. Within Nashville, Tennessee resided all donors, each a Caucasian adult. The repertoire was sequenced with immunoSEQ multiplex PCR; TCRdb's copy has only in-frame clones and lacks some. The sample yields 2 million or so clones, about 95% seen once. About this clone: As yet, its antigen is unknown.

The CDR3 is 13 residues long. Germline-derived CDR1 and CDR2 are ENHRY and SYGVKD. V dropped 4 bases and J dropped 1 base, with 7 bases sitting between them. The receptor was derived from a young man in good health. The specimen was naive CD8+ T cells sorted from blood. The J gene is TRBJ1-1, the V gene TRBV10-3, with D unresolved. This CDR3 is CAISVVANTEAFF. CDR3 DNA sequence: TGTGCCATCAGTGTTGTGGCGAACACTGAAGCTTTCTTT.